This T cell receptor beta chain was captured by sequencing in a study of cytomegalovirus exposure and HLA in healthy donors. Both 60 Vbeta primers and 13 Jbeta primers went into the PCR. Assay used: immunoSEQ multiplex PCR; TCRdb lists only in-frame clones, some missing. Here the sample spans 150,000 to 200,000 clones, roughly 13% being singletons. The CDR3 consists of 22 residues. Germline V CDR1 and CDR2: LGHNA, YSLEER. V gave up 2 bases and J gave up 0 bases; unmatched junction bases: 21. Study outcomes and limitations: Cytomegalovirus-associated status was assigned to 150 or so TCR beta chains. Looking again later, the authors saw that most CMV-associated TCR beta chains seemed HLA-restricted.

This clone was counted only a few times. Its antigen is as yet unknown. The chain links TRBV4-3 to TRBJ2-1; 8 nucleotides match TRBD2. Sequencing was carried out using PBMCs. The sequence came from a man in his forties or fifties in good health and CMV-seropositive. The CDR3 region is CASSQLYTPGLGPGSSYNEQFF. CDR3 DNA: TGCGCCAGCAGCCAACTTTATACCCCGGGACTAGGGCCGGGGAGCTCCTACAATGAGCAGTTCTTC.